The 29 T cell receptor beta chains listed next were all sequenced from one sample in a study of regulatory T cells in long-lasting Graves disease. The time point denotes: persistent/refractory GD, antithyroid drugs over 5 years with positive TRAb. PBMCs were the source of the RNA used for TCR sequencing. The authors built TCR beta libraries using iRepertoire HTBI primers and Arm-PCR of CDR3 regions. TCRdb called the multiplex PCR reads again in MiXCR, with one record for every CDR3 protein. The table has 600,000 to 800,000 distinct CDR3 sequences, 30% seen once. Specimen: peripheral blood mononuclear cells (PBMCs), collected when the disease was refractory, from a patient treated with antithyroid drugs. The source is a female donor with Graves disease.

This clonotype has a handful of counts. DNA of the CDR3: TGTGCCAGCAGCCAGGCGACTATCTCCTACGAGCAGTACTTC. Translating it yields CASSQATISYEQYF. The chain uses TRBV4-2 and TRBJ2-7; a possible D gene is TRBD2 (5 bases). The germline gives CDR1 LGHNA, CDR2 YNFKEQ. The V end was cut by 3 bases, the J end by 0 bases, with 9 bases between. The CDR3 has 14 residues.

This clonotype was observed many times. The chain couples TRBV11-2 to TRBJ2-5; 10 nucleotides line up with TRBD1. The J segment lost 4 bases and the V segment lost 3 bases, leaving 2 bases of the junction unmatched. The CDR3 spans 14 residues. Germline CDR1 and CDR2: SGHAT and FQNNGV. The CDR3 coding sequence is TGTGCCAGCAGCTTCGACAGGGGGCGAGAGACCCAGTACTTC. Translating it yields CASSFDRGRETQYF. Supplemented by reference TRBV11-2 and TRBJ2-5, the full variable domain reads EAGVAQSPRYKIIEKRQSVAFWCNPISGHATLYWYQQILGQGPKLLIQFQNNGVVDDSQLPKDRFSAERLKGVDSTLKIQPAKLEDSAVYLCASSFDRGRETQYFGPGTRLLVL.

This clonotype was seen repeatedly, ten times or more. Germline is not matched at one junction end, which may reflect a read error. The V and J genes are TRBV12-3 or TRBV12-4 and TRBJ1-5; maybe TRBD1 (6 bases). The CDR3 spans 14 residues. The CDR3 here is CASSLVGGGQPQHF. CDR3 nucleotide sequence: TGTGCCAGCAGCTTAGTAGGGGGAGGACAGCCCCAGCATTTT.

This sequence joins TRBV12-3 or TRBV12-4 and TRBJ1-5, with 10 bases that match TRBD1. Losses at the gene ends were 5 bases for V and 0 bases for J; bases not matched to a gene: 4. The CDR3 has 16 residues. CDR3 nucleotide sequence: TGTGCCAGCAGTGCCCGGGACAGGGGTAGCAATCAGCCCCAGCATTTT. Amino acid sequence: CASSARDRGSNQPQHF.

There are many counts of this clonotype. The V call is TRBV12-3 or TRBV12-4, the J call TRBJ2-7; either TRBD1 or TRBD2 may fit D (5 bases each). The length of the CDR3 is 12 residues. V was cut by 6 bases and J by 6 bases, with 12 bases left in between. The CDR3 region is CASRATGGEQYF. The CDR3 bases are TGTGCCAGCAGAGCCACAGGAGGCGAGCAGTACTTC.

J is TRBJ1-2 and V is TRBV12-3 or TRBV12-4; D may be TRBD1 (6 bases). Trimming cost V 7 bases and J 8 bases, with 17 bases left between them. The CDR3 is 13 residues long. The CDR3 loop is CASTLRGGAGYTF. In nucleotides, the CDR3 is TGTGCCAGCACTCTAAGGGGGGGAGCCGGCTACACCTTC.

This clonotype was seen a handful of times. The chain recombines TRBV12-3 or TRBV12-4 with TRBJ2-2; 7 positions match TRBD2. With V trimmed by 2 bases and J by 2 bases, 8 bases remained unmatched. The CDR3 extends over 17 amino acids. The CDR3 loop is CASSLTLAVINTGELFF. CDR3 sequence (DNA): TGTGCCAGCAGTTTAACCCTAGCGGTTATTAACACCGGGGAGCTGTTTTTT.

The rearrangement links TRBV5-4 to TRBJ2-7; 10 bases line up with TRBD2. CDR3 length equals 14 residues. Germline CDR1 is SGHNT and CDR2 is YYREEE (reference sequence). Trimming took 5 bases from V and 6 from J; bases not matched to a gene: 8. This CDR3 is CASREAGGPGEQYF. DNA for the CDR3: TGTGCCAGCAGAGAAGCGGGAGGGCCCGGCGAGCAGTACTTC. Combining the CDR3 with reference TRBV5-4 and TRBJ2-7 gives the whole variable domain ETGVTQSPTHLIKTRGQQVTLRCSSQSGHNTVSWYQQALGQGPQFIFQYYREEENGRGNFPPRFSGLQFPNYSSELNVNALELDDSALYLCASREAGGPGEQYFGPGTRLTVT.

The table lists this clonotype with a few counts. This rearrangement joins TRBV20-1 to TRBJ1-4; D is unresolved. The CDR3 has 14 residues. V was shortened by 0 bases and J by 2 bases, with 7 bases between the two germline ends. Germline V CDR1 and CDR2: DFQATT, SNEGSKA (reference sequence). CDR3 residues: CSARERPTNEKLFF. As DNA, the CDR3 is TGCAGTGCTAGAGAAAGACCGACTAATGAAAAACTGTTTTTT.

The V call is TRBV5-1, the J call TRBJ2-3; D perhaps matches TRBD1 (6 bases). Germline-derived CDR1 and CDR2 are SGHRS and YFSETQ. The CDR3 length is 16 residues. V was pared by 0 bases and J by 1 base, with 12 bases between. The CDR3 nucleotides are TGCGCCAGCAGCTTGGCGGCCAGGGGACGCACAGATACGCAGTATTTT. As protein: CASSLAARGRTDTQYF.

This sequence joins TRBV5-1 and TRBJ2-2; TRBD1 agrees at 9 bases. Germline lookup yields CDR1 SGHRS and CDR2 YFSETQ. This CDR3 has 15 residues. The V segment lost 7 bases and the J segment 4 bases; nucleotides outside the gene matches: 8. The DNA of the CDR3 is TGCGCCAGCCACCTGGACAGGGGAGGCACCGGGGAGCTGTTTTTT. Translated, it gives CASHLDRGGTGELFF. Filled out from reference TRBV5-1 and TRBJ2-2, the complete variable domain reads KAGVTQTPRYLIKTRGQQVTLSCSPISGHRSVSWYQQTPGQGLQFLFEYFSETQRNKGNFPGRFSGRQFSNSRSEMNVSTLELGDSALYLCASHLDRGGTGELFFGEGSRLTVL.

In its sample, this clonotype was seen many times. The CDR3 here is CASSWGGGVTEAFF. For the CDR3, the DNA is TGTGCCAGCAGTTGGGGGGGGGGGGTGACTGAAGCTTTCTTT. V gene TRBV28 combines with J gene TRBJ1-1; D possibly corresponds to TRBD1 (5 bases). Germline V gene data show CDR1 as MDHEN and CDR2 as SYDVKM. The CDR3 spans 14 residues. V lost 4 bases and J 5 bases, leaving 14 bases between the germline ends.

In its sample, this clonotype was seen a few times. Since the CDR3 does not end with the conserved phenylalanine or tryptophan, this likely comes from a read error. The chain couples TRBV12-3 or TRBV12-4 to TRBJ1-2; D perhaps matches TRBD1 (5 bases). Trimming left V 6 bases short and J 10 bases short, with 18 bases between. The CDR3 length is 13 residues. The DNA for the CDR3 is TGTGCCAGCAGAACAATTGACAGTTACGACTACACCCTC. Translated: CASRTIDSYDYTL.

This chain links TRBV20-1 with TRBJ1-1; the D is unclear. V lost 1 base to trimming and J lost 1 base, with 10 bases between them. Per germline, CDR1 DFQATT and CDR2 SNEGSKA (reference sequence). The CDR3 runs to 14 residues. CDR3: CSARGKWGNTEAFF. The CDR3 DNA reads as TGCAGTGCTAGAGGCAAATGGGGGAACACTGAAGCTTTCTTT.

The sample holds a few counts of this clonotype. The V and J genes are TRBV7-2 and TRBJ2-7; 12 bases map to TRBD2. This CDR3 spans 15 amino acids. Germline CDR1 and CDR2: SGHTA and FQGNSA. The junction had 7 bases not matched to a gene; V was cut back by 5 bases and J by 5 bases. The CDR3 region has the DNA TGTGCCAGCAGCCCCCGGACTAGCGGGACTAACGAGCAGTACTTC. This gives the protein CASSPRTSGTNEQYF.

The rearrangement joins TRBV11-2 to TRBJ2-7; 12 positions agree with TRBD1. The CDR3 contains 14 residues. Losses at the gene ends were 6 bases for V and 9 bases for J; bases not matched to a gene: 9. CDR1 is SGHAT and CDR2 is FQNNGV in the germline V gene. The CDR3: CASRTGTGGRVQYF. The CDR3 coding sequence is TGTGCCAGCAGGACCGGGACAGGGGGCCGGGTGCAGTACTTC.

The sample holds many counts of this clonotype. The chain is built from TRBV28 and TRBJ2-7, with D possibly TRBD2 on 5 matching bases. Germline CDR1 is MDHEN and CDR2 is SYDVKM. This CDR3 contains 16 residues. Between the trimmed V and J ends, which lost 2 bases and 0 bases, there was a span of 14 bases. The CDR3 sequence is CASSLKFGLSSYEQYF. The CDR3 DNA follows: TGTGCCAGCAGTTTAAAATTCGGACTTTCCTCCTACGAGCAGTACTTC.

The rearrangement uses TRBV5-1 and TRBJ2-7, with D perhaps being TRBD1 or TRBD2 (5 bases each). This CDR3 region has 14 residues. Trimming removed 4 bases at V and 2 bases at J, with 13 bases between. Germline loops: CDR1 SGHRS, CDR2 YFSETQ. DNA for the CDR3: TGCGCCAGCAGCCTCCAGGTGGGGGCCTACGAGCAGTACTTC. It encodes CASSLQVGAYEQYF.

The CDR3 spells CASSLGDRGQDQPQHF. DNA for the CDR3: TGCGCCAGCAGCCTGGGGGACAGGGGGCAGGACCAGCCCCAGCATTTT. This chain links TRBV5-1 with TRBJ1-5; 12 bases are shared with TRBD1. The germline gives CDR1 SGHRS, CDR2 YFSETQ. V lost 4 bases to trimming and J lost 7 bases; unmatched junction nucleotides: 9. The CDR3 is 16 amino acids.

The rearrangement joins TRBV11-2 to TRBJ1-2, with D maybe TRBD1 (6 bases). V lost 5 bases and J lost 8, with 27 bases in between. Germline CDR1 and CDR2: SGHAT and FQNNGV. The CDR3 length is 17 residues. Here the CDR3 reads CASSPWIRGQEAWGYTF. The CDR3 region has the DNA TGTGCCAGCAGCCCCTGGATCCGGGGACAAGAGGCGTGGGGCTACACCTTC.

The rearrangement links TRBV6-9 to TRBJ1-1; no clear D gene. This CDR3 is 10 amino acids long. Germline-derived CDR1 and CDR2 are MNHGY and SVAAGI. The ends were cut back, 4 bases at V and 7 bases at J, with 4 bases in the middle. Written as DNA, the CDR3 is TGTGCCAGCAGTTCGTATGAAGCTTTCTTT. It specifies CASSSYEAFF.

This clonotype appeared a few times. The genes are TRBV11-2 and TRBJ1-3, with D perhaps TRBD1 (6 bases). Trimming took off 1 base at V and 6 bases at J, with 19 bases between the two ends. Per the germline V gene, CDR1 is SGHAT and CDR2 is FQNNGV. This CDR3 has 17 residues. The CDR3: CASSLARQASSKNTIYF. CDR3 DNA: TGTGCCAGCAGCTTAGCCCGACAGGCATCGAGTAAAAACACCATATATTTT.

The V call is TRBV12-3 or TRBV12-4, the J call TRBJ1-2; D is undetermined. Trimming left V 6 bases short and J 8 bases short, with 13 bases between. This CDR3 contains 12 residues. The CDR3 loop reads CASRVWTGGYTF. CDR3 in DNA: TGTGCCAGCAGAGTATGGACGGGGGGCTACACCTTC.

This chain uses TRBV6-1 with TRBJ2-1; the match to TRBD2 covers 8 bases. CDR3 length equals 14 residues. Germline V gene lookup returns CDR1 MNHNS and CDR2 SASEGT. V was pared by 3 bases and J by 4 bases, with 2 bases of the junction left unmatched. CDR3 bases: TGTGCCAGCAGTGATCTAGCGGGTTACAATGAGCAGTTCTTC. It translates to CASSDLAGYNEQFF.

This chain links TRBV6-2 or TRBV6-3 with TRBJ1-6, with TRBD1 identical over 8 bases. The CDR3 has 14 residues. The germline gives CDR1 MNHEY, CDR2 SVGEGT. V lost 0 bases and J lost 13; bases outside the gene matches: 5. This CDR3 is CASSYSRDRSPLHF. CDR3 DNA: TGTGCCAGCAGTTACTCAAGGGACAGGTCTCCCCTCCACTTT.

The chain recombines TRBV3-1 with TRBJ1-1; D is possibly TRBD1 (5 bases). Germline CDR1 LGHDT, CDR2 YNNKEL (reference sequence). The CDR3 covers 14 residues. V was trimmed by 4 bases and J by 1 base, leaving 10 bases between them. Here the CDR3 reads CASSRWGENTEAFF. The CDR3 nucleotides are TGTGCCAGCAGCCGCTGGGGGGAGAACACTGAAGCTTTCTTT.

The J gene is TRBJ1-1, the V gene TRBV9; 8 bases are shared with TRBD1. CDR1 SGDLS and CDR2 YYNGEE come from the germline V gene. CDR3 length equals 16 residues. The V segment lost 0 bases and the J segment 1 base; nucleotides outside the gene matches: 5. CDR3: CASSVVQGAANTEAFF. CDR3 DNA: TGTGCCAGCAGCGTAGTGCAGGGGGCAGCGAACACTGAAGCTTTCTTT.

The V gene is TRBV15, the J gene TRBJ1-1; TRBD1 might be the D (6 bases). V was pared by 2 bases and J by 4 bases, with 11 bases between. The CDR3 has 14 residues. The germline gives CDR1 LNHNV, CDR2 YYDKDF (reference sequence). The CDR3 loop is CATSRSRGSTEAFF. The CDR3 bases are TGTGCCACCAGCAGATCCAGGGGAAGCACTGAAGCTTTCTTT.

This clonotype was detected many times. V usage is TRBV28 and J usage is TRBJ1-1; D is unclear. V gave up 1 base and J gave up 6 bases, with 12 bases separating them. The CDR3 loop spans 14 amino acids. Germline assignment: CDR1 MDHEN and CDR2 SYDVKM. DNA of the CDR3: TGTGCCAGCAGTTTATCTTCAAGGCGAGCTGAAGCTTTCTTT. Protein product: CASSLSSRRAEAFF.